A selection of T cell receptor beta chains follows, all from one sample in a study of control samples from healthy donors and cancer patients. Assay: immunoSEQ multiplex PCR; the TCRdb copy retains only in-frame clones and omits some. The sample consists of some 74,000 clones, roughly 93% of them appearing once. Sequenced sample: blood. These receptor sequences come from a woman younger than 45 in good health. Both conserved end residues are part of each CDR3. A D gene is named only where the DNA matches it firmly. Some rows have no size entry. The others give once, few or many, or a class for an expanded clone.

TRBV7-9	-	TRBJ1-1	once	TGTGCCAGCAGCTTAGTAGCTAACACTGAAGCTTTCTTT	CASSLVANTEAFF
TRBV6-4	-	TRBJ1-6	-	TGTGCCAGCATCACCAAAATATGGACTGTTCCTGGGTCACCCCTCCACTTT	CASITKIWTVPGSPLHF
TRBV28	TRBD1	TRBJ1-5	-	TGTGCCACCAGGGGGCAGGGGGCAAATCTCAGCAATCAGCCCCAGCATTTT	CATRGQGANLSNQPQHF
TRBV19	-	TRBJ1-3	-	TGTGCCAGTAGGGCGACTATCTCTGGAAACACCATATATTTT	CASRATISGNTIYF
TRBV11-2	-	TRBJ1-3	-	TGTGCCAGCAGCTTAGAAACTTTGCCAGCTGGAAACACCATATATTTT	CASSLETLPAGNTIYF
TRBV7-9	-	TRBJ1-2	-	TGTGCCAGCAATCCCCCTGGGGCCCCGACGGAGAACTATGGCTACACCTTC	CASNPPGAPTENYGYTF
TRBV27	TRBD1	TRBJ1-2	-	TGTGCCAGCAGTTTTGAAGTACAGGGGAGGGACGGCTACACCTTC	CASSFEVQGRDGYTF
TRBV5-4	-	TRBJ2-2	-	TGTGCCAGCAGCTCTGCGGGGCTAGACACCGGGGAGCTGTTTTTT	CASSSAGLDTGELFF
TRBV15	-	TRBJ2-2	-	TGTGCCACCAGCTATCAGACCGGGGAGCTGTTTTTT	CATSYQTGELFF
TRBV6-5	-	TRBJ1-2	-	TGTGCCAGCACCCGACGGGACGGATCATATGGCTACACCTTC	CASTRRDGSYGYTF
TRBV14	-	TRBJ1-1	-	TGTGCCAGCAGCCAAATGATGAACACTGAAGCTTTCTTT	CASSQMMNTEAFF
TRBV5-4	-	TRBJ1-1	-	TGTGCCAGCAGCTTGGCCTATCGATCAGGGGCGGGGGACACTGAAGCTTTCTTT	CASSLAYRSGAGDTEAFF
TRBV3-1/TRBV3-2	TRBD1	TRBJ1-3	-	TGTGCCAGCAGCCAAGGACAGGGAAACGGAAACACCATATATTTT	CASSQGQGNGNTIYF
TRBV2	-	TRBJ2-3	-	TGTGCCAGCAGTGAGATGAGAACCACAGATACGCAGTATTTT	CASSEMRTTDTQYF
TRBV6-5	-	TRBJ2-2	-	TGTGCCAGCAGTACCTACAGATCCAACACCGGGGAGCTGTTTTTT	CASSTYRSNTGELFF
TRBV28	-	TRBJ1-1	-	TGTGCCAGCTTGACTGAGGACACGAACACTGAAGCTTTCTTT	CASLTEDTNTEAFF
TRBV15	-	TRBJ1-2	-	TGTGCCACCAGCAGCGCTACTTATGGCTACACCTTC	CATSSATYGYTF
TRBV19	TRBD1	TRBJ1-6	-	TGTGCCAGTAGTATTTTGCAGGGGGAAGGTTCACCCCTCCACTTT	CASSILQGEGSPLHF
TRBV5-1	-	TRBJ1-1	-	TGCGCCAGCAGCGTGGGCTTCTCTGAAGCTTTCTTT	CASSVGFSEAFF
TRBV15	-	TRBJ2-5	-	TGTGCCACCAGCTCCCGGGGAGGTTCAGAGACCCAGTACTTC	CATSSRGGSETQYF
TRBV6-5	-	TRBJ2-2	-	TGTGCCAGCAGTTACTCGAACGTCAGGGGCAGCGGGGAGCTGTTTTTT	CASSYSNVRGSGELFF
TRBV27	-	TRBJ1-2	-	TGTGCCAGCAGTTTAACTGTGGGAAGCAGGGGCTACACCTTC	CASSLTVGSRGYTF
TRBV6-2/TRBV6-3	-	TRBJ2-3	-	TGTGCCAGCAGTTACCCCCCCTCCTCAGATACGCAGTATTTT	CASSYPPSSDTQYF
TRBV5-1	-	TRBJ1-1	once	TGCGCCAGCACCCCAACAGGGTCTTGGACTGAAGCTTTCTTT	CASTPTGSWTEAFF
TRBV7-2	-	TRBJ2-7	-	TGTGCCAGCAGCTCCAGGACAGCCTACGAGCAGTACTTC	CASSSRTAYEQYF
TRBV6-1	-	TRBJ1-4	once	TGTGCCAGCAGTGAGATCGTGGGGCGAGGGCTGTTTTTT	CASSEIVGRGLFF
TRBV29-1	-	TRBJ1-5	once	TGCAGCGTTGGGGCGGGATCGCAGCCCCAGCATTTT	CSVGAGSQPQHF
TRBV21-1	-	TRBJ1-2	-	TGTGCCAGCAGCAGGGCCTTTGACTATGGCTACACCTTC	CASSRAFDYGYTF
TRBV5-4	TRBD1	TRBJ2-2	-	TGTGCCAGCAGACCGTCGGGACAGGCGAACACCGGGGAGCTGTTTTTT	CASRPSGQANTGELFF
TRBV6-5	-	TRBJ1-5	-	TGTGCCAGCAGTTCCCAGACAGGCGTTAGTCAGCCCCAGCATTTT	CASSSQTGVSQPQHF
TRBV24-1	TRBD1	TRBJ1-2	-	TGTGCCACCAGTAGGACAGGGCTGAACTATGGCTACACCTTC	CATSRTGLNYGYTF